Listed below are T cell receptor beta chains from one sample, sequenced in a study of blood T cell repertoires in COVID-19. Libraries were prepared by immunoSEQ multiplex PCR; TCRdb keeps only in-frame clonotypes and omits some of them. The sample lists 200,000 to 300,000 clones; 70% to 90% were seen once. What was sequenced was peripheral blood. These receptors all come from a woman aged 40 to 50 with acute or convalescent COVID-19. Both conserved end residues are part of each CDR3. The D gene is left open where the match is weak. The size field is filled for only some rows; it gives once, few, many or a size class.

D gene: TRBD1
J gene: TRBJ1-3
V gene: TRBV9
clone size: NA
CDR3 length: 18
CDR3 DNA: TGTGCCAGCAGCGTAGAAACAGGGGGCAGTTACTCTGGAAACACCATATATTTT
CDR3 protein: CASSVETGGSYSGNTIYF

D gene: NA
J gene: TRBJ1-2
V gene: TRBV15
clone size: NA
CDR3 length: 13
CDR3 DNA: TGTGCCACCAGCAGAGATCGTGGGACTCCCTACACCTTC
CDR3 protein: CATSRDRGTPYTF

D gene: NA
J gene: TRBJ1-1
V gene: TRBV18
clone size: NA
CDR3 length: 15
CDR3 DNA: TGTGCCAGCTCACCACCGACTGGCATGAACACTGAAGCTTTCTTT
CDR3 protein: CASSPPTGMNTEAFF

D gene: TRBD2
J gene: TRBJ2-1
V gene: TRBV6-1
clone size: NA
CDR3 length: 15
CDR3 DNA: TGTGCCAGCAGTGAAAGGACTAGCGGGGACAATGAGCAGTTCTTC
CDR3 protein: CASSERTSGDNEQFF

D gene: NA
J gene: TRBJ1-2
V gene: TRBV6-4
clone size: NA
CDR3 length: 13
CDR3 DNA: TGTGCCAGCAGTGACAACAGGCTCTATGGCTACACCTTC
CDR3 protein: CASSDNRLYGYTF

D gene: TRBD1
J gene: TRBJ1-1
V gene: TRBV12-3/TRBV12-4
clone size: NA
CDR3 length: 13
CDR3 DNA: TGTGCCAGCAGCAAAAGGGGGCGCACTGAAGCTTTCTTT
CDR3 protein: CASSKRGRTEAFF

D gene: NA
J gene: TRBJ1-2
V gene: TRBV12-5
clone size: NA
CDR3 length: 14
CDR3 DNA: TGTGCTAGTGGTGCACACAGGCTTAACTATGGCTACACCTTC
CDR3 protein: CASGAHRLNYGYTF

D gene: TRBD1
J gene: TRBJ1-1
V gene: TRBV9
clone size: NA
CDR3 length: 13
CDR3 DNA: TGTGCCAGCAAGGGGGCGTGGGACACTGAAGCTTTCTTT
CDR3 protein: CASKGAWDTEAFF

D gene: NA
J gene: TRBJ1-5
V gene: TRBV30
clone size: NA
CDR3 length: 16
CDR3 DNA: TGTGCCTGGAGTGTAAAGCAGGGTGGCAGCAATCAGCCCCAGCATTTT
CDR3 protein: CAWSVKQGGSNQPQHF

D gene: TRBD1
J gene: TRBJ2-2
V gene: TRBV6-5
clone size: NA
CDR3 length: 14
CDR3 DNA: TGTGCCAGCAGGGGACAGGGGAACACCGGGGAGCTGTTTTTT
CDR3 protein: CASRGQGNTGELFF

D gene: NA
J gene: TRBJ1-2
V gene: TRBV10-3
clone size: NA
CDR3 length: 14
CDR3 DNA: TGTGCCATCAGTGCAACAGGCCAGAGTATAGGCTACACCTTC
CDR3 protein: CAISATGQSIGYTF

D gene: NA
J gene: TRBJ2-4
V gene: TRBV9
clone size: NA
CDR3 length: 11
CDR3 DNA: TGTGCCAGCAGCGCGGGTCACATTCAGTACTTC
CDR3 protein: CASSAGHIQYF

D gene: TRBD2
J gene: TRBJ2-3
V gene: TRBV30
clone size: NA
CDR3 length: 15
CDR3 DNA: TGTGCCTGGGGTATCTGGCGGGGGGGCCGAGATACGCAGTATTTT
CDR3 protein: CAWGIWRGGRDTQYF

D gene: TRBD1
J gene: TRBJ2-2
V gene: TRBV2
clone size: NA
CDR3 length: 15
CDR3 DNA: TGTGCCAGCTCCGGGGACAGGGGGCCCGGCGGGGAGCTGTTTTTT
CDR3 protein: CASSGDRGPGGELFF

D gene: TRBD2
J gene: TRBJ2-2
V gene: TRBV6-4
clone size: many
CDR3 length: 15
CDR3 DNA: TGTGCCAGCAGTGTAACTAGCGATTTAGCCGGGGAGCTGTTTTTT
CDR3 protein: CASSVTSDLAGELFF